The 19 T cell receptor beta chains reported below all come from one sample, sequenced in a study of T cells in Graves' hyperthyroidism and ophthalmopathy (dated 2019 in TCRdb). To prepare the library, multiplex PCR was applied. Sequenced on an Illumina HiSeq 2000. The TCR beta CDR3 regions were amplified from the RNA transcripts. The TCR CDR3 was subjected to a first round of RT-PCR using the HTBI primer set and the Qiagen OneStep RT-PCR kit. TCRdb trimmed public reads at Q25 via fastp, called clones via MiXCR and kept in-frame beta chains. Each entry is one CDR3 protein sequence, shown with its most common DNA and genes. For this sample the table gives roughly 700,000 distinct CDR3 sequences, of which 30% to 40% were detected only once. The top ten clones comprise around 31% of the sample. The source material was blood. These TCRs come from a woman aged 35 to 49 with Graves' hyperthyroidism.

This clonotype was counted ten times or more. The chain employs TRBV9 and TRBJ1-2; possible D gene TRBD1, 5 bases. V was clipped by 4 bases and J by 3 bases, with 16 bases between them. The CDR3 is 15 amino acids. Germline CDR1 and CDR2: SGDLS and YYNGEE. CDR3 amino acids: CASSPRPGGDYGYTF. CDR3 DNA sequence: TGTGCCAGCAGCCCTCGGCCTGGGGGTGACTATGGCTACACCTTC.

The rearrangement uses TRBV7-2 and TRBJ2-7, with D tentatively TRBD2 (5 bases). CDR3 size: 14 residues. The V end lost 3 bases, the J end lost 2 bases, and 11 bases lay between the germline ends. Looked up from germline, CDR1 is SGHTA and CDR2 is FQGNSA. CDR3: CASSFGGFTYEQYF. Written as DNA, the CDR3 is TGTGCCAGCAGCTTCGGCGGGTTCACCTACGAGCAGTACTTC.

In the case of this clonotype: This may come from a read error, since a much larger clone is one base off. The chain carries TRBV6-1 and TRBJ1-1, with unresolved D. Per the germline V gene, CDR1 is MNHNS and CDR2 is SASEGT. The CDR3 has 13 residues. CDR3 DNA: TGTGCCAGCAGGCAATCTTGGAACACTGAAGCTTCCTTT. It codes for CASRQSWNTEASF.

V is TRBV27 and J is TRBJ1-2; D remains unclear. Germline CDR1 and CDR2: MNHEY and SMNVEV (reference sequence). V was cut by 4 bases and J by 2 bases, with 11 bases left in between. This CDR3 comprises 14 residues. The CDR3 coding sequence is TGTGCCAGCAGTTCACTAGTGCGCAACTATGGCTACACCTTC. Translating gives CASSSLVRNYGYTF.

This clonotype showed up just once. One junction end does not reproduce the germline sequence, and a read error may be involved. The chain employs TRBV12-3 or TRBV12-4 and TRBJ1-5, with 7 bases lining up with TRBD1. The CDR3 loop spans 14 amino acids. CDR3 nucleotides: TGTGCCGGCAGCCCGGGACAGAGACGACAGCCCCAGCATTTT. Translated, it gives CAGSPGQRRQPQHF.

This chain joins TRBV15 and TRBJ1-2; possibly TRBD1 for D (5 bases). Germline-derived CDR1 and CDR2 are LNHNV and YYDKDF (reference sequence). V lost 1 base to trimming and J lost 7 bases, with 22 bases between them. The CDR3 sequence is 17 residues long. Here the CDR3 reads CATSRVAGTRGYGGYTF. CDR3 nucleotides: TGTGCCACCAGCAGAGTGGCCGGGACGAGGGGCTACGGTGGCTACACCTTC.

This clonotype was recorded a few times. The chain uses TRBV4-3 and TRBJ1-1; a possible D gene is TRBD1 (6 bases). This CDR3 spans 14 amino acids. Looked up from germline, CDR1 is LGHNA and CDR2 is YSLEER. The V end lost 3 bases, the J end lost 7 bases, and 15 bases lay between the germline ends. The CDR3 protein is CASSHRTGGIEAFF. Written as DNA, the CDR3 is TGCGCCAGCAGCCACCGGACGGGGGGCATTGAAGCTTTCTTT.

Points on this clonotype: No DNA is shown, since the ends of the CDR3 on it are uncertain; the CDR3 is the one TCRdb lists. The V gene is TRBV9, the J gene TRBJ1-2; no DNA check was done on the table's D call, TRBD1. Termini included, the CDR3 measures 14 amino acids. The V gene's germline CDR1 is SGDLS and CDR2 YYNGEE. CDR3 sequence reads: CASSVGQGSYGCTF.

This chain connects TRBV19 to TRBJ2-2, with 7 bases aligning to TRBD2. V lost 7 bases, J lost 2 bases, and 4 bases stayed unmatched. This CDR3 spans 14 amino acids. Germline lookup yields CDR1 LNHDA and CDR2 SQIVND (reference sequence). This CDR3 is CASTKGLNTGELFF. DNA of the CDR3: TGTGCCAGTACAAAGGGACTAAACACCGGGGAGCTGTTTTTT.

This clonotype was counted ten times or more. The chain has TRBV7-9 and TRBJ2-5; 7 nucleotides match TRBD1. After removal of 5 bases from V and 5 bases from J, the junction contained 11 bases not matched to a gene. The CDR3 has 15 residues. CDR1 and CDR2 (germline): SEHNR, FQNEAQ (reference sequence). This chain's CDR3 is CASSQSDRAGETQYF. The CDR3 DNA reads TGTGCCAGCAGCCAAAGCGACAGGGCTGGGGAGACCCAGTACTTC. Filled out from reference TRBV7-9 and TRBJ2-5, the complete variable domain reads DTGVSQNPRHKITKRGQNVTFRCDPISEHNRLYWYRQTLGQGPEFLTYFQNEAQLEKSRLLSDRFSAERPKGSFSTLEIQRTEQGDSAMYLCASSQSDRAGETQYFGPGTRLLVL.

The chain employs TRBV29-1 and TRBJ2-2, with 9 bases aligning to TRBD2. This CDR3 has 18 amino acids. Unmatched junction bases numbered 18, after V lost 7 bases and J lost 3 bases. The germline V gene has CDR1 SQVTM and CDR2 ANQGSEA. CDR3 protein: CSALPTDWRGGDTGELFF. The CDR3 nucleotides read TGCAGCGCCCTACCCACTGACTGGCGGGGGGGGGACACCGGGGAGCTGTTTTTT.

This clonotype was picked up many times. CDR3 loop: CASSEWGRENTEAFF. The CDR3 coding sequence is TGTGCCAGCAGTGAATGGGGCAGGGAGAACACTGAAGCTTTCTTT. V gene TRBV6-1 combines with J gene TRBJ1-1; D may be TRBD1 (5 bases). The germline V and J ends were trimmed by 2 bases and 1 base, with 11 bases remaining between them. The CDR3 length is 15 residues. The germline gives CDR1 MNHNS, CDR2 SASEGT.

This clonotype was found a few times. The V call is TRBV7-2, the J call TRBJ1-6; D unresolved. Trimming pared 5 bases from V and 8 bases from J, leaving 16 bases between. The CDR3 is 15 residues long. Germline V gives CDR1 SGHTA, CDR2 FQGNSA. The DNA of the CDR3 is TGTGCCAGCAGCCCGAGGAATCTTTTTGATTCACCCCTCCACTTT. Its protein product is CASSPRNLFDSPLHF.

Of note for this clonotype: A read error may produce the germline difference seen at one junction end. For the CDR3, the DNA is TGCGCCAGCAGCCAAGCACCAGACAGGGGGAACACTGAAGCTTTCTTT. Protein product: CASSQAPDRGNTEAFF. This chain connects TRBV7-2 to TRBJ1-1; 8 positions match TRBD1. Germline V gene lookup returns CDR1 SGHTA and CDR2 FQGNSA. The length of the CDR3 is 16 residues.

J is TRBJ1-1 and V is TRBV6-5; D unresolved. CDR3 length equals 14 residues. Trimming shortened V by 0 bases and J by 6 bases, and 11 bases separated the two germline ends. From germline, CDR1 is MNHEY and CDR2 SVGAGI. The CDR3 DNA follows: TGTGCCAGCAGTTACTCCGGGGTCGGGGCTGAAGCTTTCTTT. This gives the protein CASSYSGVGAEAFF.

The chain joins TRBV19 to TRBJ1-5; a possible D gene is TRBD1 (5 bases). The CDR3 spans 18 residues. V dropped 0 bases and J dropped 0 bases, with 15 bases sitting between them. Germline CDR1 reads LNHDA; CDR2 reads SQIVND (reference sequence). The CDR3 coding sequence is TGTGCCAGTAGTATAGAGGGCCGGGGGACTCATAGCAATCAGCCCCAGCATTTT. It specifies CASSIEGRGTHSNQPQHF.

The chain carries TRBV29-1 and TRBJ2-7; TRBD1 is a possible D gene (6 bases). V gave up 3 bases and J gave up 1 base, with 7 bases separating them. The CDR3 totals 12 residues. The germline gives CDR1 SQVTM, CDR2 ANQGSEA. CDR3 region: CSVDDRSYEQYF. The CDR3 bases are TGCAGCGTTGACGACAGGTCCTACGAGCAGTACTTC.

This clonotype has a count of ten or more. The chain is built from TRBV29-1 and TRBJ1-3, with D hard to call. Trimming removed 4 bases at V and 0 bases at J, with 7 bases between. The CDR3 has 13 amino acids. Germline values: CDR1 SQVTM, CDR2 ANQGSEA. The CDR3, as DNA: TGCAGCGTTGTGCTCTCCTCTGGAAACACCATATATTTT. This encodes CSVVLSSGNTIYF.

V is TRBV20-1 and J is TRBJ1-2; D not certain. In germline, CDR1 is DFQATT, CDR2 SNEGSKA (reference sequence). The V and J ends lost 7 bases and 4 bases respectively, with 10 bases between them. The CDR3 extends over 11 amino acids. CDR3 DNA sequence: TGCAGTGGGCTGGAGGGCTATGGCTACACCTTC. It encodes CSGLEGYGYTF.